The clone carrying this TCR beta chain was recorded at least ten times. Its matching antigen is unknown. The data derive from a study of human T cells and chemical hapten exposure. About the study: Sensitizing treatment utilized 2% DPC over a roughly 2 cm by roughly 2 cm portion of upper inner arm skin. Findings of the study overall: Relative to controls, expanded TCRs formed significantly more large CDR3 similarity clusters. The donors suffered from alopecia, so their immune response may not match that of healthy people.

Indicated time point: patch test 3, about 24 weeks after DPC sensitization. The treatment here: therapeutic diphenylcyclopropenone sensitization with weekly scalp DPC. Blood sampling preceded each patch test application. Germline lookup yields CDR1 SQVTM and CDR2 ANQGSEA. The V end was cut by 3 bases, the J end by 6 bases, with 14 bases between. This CDR3 is 13 amino acids long. A single record per CDR3 protein comes from TCRdb applying MiXCR to the RACE reads. Of approximately 88,000 distinct CDR3 sequences detected, about an eighth appear once; the ten largest clones hold more than 4.5%. The source of this sequence is a woman aged 50 to 60 with alopecia areata. Some clones in this sample may be carry-over from other donors' samples. The sequencing used whole blood, collected in connection with sensitization to the hapten diphenylcyclopropenone (DPC). The V gene is TRBV29-1, the J gene TRBJ1-1; D might be TRBD1 (5 bases). CDR3 nucleotide sequence: TGCAGCGTTGATTTCGCCCAGGGTTCTGAAGCTTTCTTT. It translates to CSVDFAQGSEAFF.